This TCR beta chain came from a study of T-cell memory formation after mild COVID-19. Overall study findings and caveats: Cross-reactive memory seemingly joined, as some responding clones were found in pre-infection memory. Day 15 to 85 contracting clones showed balanced CD4/CD8; day 15 to 37 expanders favored CD4+. The main location of contracting CD4+ clones was CM and EM, and that of contracting CD8+ clones was EMRA.

TCRdb reanalysed the 5' RACE reads using MiXCR and keeps one entry per CDR3 protein. The data hold fewer than 650,000 distinct CDR3 sequences, with about a fifth observed a single time. Concerning this clonotype: Antigen unknown.

The CDR3 length is 14 residues. J was trimmed by 3 bases and V by 6 bases; bases with no gene match: 8. Looked up from germline, CDR1 is DFQATT and CDR2 is SNEGSKA (reference sequence). The source material was PBMCs or a T cell subset sorted from them (not recorded which). The receptor was isolated from an adult woman who had mild COVID-19 (a few samples of this study predate the infection). Cell type and time point are not known. This chain uses TRBV20-1 with TRBJ2-7, with 10 bases fitting TRBD1. CDR3 amino acids: CSASGQGGYYEQYF. The CDR3 DNA reads as TGCAGTGCGTCTGGACAGGGGGGCTACTACGAGCAGTACTTC.